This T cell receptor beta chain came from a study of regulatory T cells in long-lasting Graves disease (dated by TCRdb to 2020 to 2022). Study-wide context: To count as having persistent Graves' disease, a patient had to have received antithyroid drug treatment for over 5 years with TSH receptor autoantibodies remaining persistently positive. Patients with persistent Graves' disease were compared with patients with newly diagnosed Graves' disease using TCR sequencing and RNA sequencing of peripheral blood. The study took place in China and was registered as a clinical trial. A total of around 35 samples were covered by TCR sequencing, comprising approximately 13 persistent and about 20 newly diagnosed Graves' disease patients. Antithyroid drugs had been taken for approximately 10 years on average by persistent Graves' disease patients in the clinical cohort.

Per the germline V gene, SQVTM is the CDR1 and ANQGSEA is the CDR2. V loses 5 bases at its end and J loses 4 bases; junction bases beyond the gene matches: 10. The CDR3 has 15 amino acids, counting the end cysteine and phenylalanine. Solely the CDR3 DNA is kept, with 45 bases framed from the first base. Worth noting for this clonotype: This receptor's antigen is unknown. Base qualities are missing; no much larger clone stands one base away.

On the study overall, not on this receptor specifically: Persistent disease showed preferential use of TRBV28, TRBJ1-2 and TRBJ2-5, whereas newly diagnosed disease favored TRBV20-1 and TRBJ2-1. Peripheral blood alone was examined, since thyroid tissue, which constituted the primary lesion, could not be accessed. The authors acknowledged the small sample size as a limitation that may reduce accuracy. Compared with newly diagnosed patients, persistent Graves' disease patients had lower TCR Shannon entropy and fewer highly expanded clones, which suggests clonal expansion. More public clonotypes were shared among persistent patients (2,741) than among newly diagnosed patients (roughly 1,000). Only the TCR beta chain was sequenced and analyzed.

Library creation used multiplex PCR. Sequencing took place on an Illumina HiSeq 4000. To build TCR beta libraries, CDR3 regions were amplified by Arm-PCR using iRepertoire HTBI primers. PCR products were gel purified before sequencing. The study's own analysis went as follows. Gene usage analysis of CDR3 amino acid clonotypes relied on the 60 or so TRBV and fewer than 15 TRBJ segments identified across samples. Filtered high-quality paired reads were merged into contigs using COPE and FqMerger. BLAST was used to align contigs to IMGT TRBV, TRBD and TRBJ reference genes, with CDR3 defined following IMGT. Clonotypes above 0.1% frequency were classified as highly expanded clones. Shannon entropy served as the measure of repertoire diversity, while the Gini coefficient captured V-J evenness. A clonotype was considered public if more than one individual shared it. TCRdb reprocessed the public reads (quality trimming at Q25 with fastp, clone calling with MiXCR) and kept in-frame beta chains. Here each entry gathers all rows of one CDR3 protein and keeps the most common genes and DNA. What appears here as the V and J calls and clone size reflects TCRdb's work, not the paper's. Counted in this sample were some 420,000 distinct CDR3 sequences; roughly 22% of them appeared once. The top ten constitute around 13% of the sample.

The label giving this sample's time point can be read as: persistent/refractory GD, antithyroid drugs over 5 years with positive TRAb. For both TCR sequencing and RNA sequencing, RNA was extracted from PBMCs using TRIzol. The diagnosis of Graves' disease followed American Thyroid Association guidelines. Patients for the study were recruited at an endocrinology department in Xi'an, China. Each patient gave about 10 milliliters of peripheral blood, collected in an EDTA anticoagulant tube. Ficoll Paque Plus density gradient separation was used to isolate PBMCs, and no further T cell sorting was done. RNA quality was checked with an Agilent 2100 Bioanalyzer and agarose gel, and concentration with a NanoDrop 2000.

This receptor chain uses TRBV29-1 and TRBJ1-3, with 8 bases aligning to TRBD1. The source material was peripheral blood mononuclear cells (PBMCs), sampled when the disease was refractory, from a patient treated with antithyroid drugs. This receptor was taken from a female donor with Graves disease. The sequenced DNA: TGCAGCGTTTACGACAGGGGTAAAGTGGGAAACACCATATATTTT. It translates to CSVYDRGKVGNTIYF.